One sample yielded the 29 T cell receptor beta chains listed below, sequenced in a study of PD-1 blockade in mismatch repair-deficient tumors. TCRdb keeps only in-frame clones here, not all; method: immunoSEQ multiplex PCR. The repertoire includes about 110,000 clones, about three quarters of them detected once, and 4% to 6% sits in the top ten. This material consisted of peripheral blood, taken around 60 weeks after starting pembrolizumab. The source of these receptors is an adult with mismatch repair-deficient cancer.

This chain uses TRBV6-5 with TRBJ2-3, with 8 nucleotides matching TRBD2. Germline CDR1 and CDR2: MNHEY and SVGAGI. The V and J ends lost 3 bases and 6 bases, in that order; junction bases with no gene match: 8. CDR3 size: 15 residues. For the CDR3, the DNA is TGTGCCAGCAGTTATTCCAGCGGGAGTTTCGATACGCAGTATTTT. This encodes CASSYSSGSFDTQYF.

The J gene is TRBJ1-2, the V gene TRBV19; TRBD1 matches at 10 bases. The CDR3 loop spans 13 amino acids. Germline-derived CDR1 and CDR2 are LNHDA and SQIVND (reference sequence). With 11 bases clipped from V and 2 bases from J, the junction kept 5 bases outside the gene matches. The CDR3 protein is CAGQGGPNYGYTF. The CDR3 DNA is TGTGCCGGACAGGGGGGGCCAAACTATGGCTACACCTTC.

This clone was picked up a small number of times. V gene TRBV2 combines with J gene TRBJ1-5; 8 bases align to TRBD1. The length of the CDR3 is 14 residues. V lost 7 bases, J lost 2 bases, and 4 bases stayed unmatched. Germline values: CDR1 SNHLY, CDR2 FYNNEI. The CDR3 protein is CASIPDRGNQPQHF. CDR3 bases: TGTGCCAGCATTCCGGACAGGGGCAATCAGCCCCAGCATTTT.

Written as DNA, the CDR3 is TGTGCCAGCAGCCAGACTGCAAATCAGCCCCAGCATTTT. This encodes CASSQTANQPQHF. The chain is built from TRBV7-9 and TRBJ1-5; no definite D call. The CDR3 totals 13 residues. The V end lost 5 bases, the J end lost 4 bases, and 9 bases lay between the germline ends. CDR1 is SEHNR and CDR2 is FQNEAQ in the germline V gene (reference sequence).

This clone was counted once. This sequence joins TRBV7-9 and TRBJ1-1, with D uncertain. Trimming cost V 5 bases and J 3 bases, with 10 bases left between them. The CDR3 runs 13 residues. CDR1 SEHNR and CDR2 FQNEAQ come from the germline V gene (reference sequence). The CDR3 bases are TGTGCCAGCAGCAAGGTGGCGGACACTGAAGCTTTCTTT. This codes for CASSKVADTEAFF.

This clone occurred a few times. This chain links TRBV11-1 with TRBJ2-2; 8 positions match TRBD1. CDR1 is SGHAT, CDR2 FQDESV, per germline (reference sequence). The ends lost 5 bases at V and 8 bases at J; junction bases unmatched: 10. This CDR3 is 15 amino acids long. Written as DNA, the CDR3 is TGTGCCAGCAGCAGAAGCGACCGGGACAGGGGGGAGCTGTTTTTT. Residues: CASSRSDRDRGELFF.

V usage is TRBV14 and J usage is TRBJ2-2, with D uncertain. Germline V gene lookup returns CDR1 SGHDN and CDR2 FVKESK. The CDR3 has 14 amino acids. Trimming cost V 0 bases and J 6 bases, with 8 bases left between them. The CDR3 nucleotides read TGTGCCAGCAGCCAAGAATTGTTAGCCGGGGAGCTGTTTTTT. Translation gives CASSQELLAGELFF.

This sequence joins TRBV11-3 and TRBJ1-1; D unclear. The germline CDR1 and CDR2 sequences are SGHNT and YENEEA. V was shortened by 1 base and J by 4 bases, with 13 bases between the two germline ends. The length of the CDR3 is 15 residues. The CDR3 DNA is TGTGCCAGCAGCTTAGTTCGGGGAGGGAGCACTGAAGCTTTCTTT. Translation: CASSLVRGGSTEAFF.

In its sample, this clone was seen a few times. The chain couples TRBV29-1 to TRBJ1-2, with 10 bases lining up with TRBD1. This CDR3 region has 13 residues. V lost 5 bases, J lost 4 bases, and 4 bases stayed unmatched. The germline CDR1 and CDR2 sequences are SQVTM and ANQGSEA. The CDR3 protein is CSVWGQGTYGYTF. The CDR3 bases are TGCAGCGTTTGGGGACAGGGGACCTATGGCTACACCTTC.

The chain uses TRBV9 and TRBJ1-5, with unresolved D. Germline V gene sequence: CDR1 SGDLS, CDR2 YYNGEE. The CDR3 consists of 11 residues. Trimming left V 8 bases short and J 4 bases short, with 7 bases between. The CDR3 sequence is CASGENQPQHF. The CDR3 nucleotides read TGTGCCAGTGGGGAGAATCAGCCCCAGCATTTT.

The table lists this clone with a count of one. The chain uses TRBV25-1 and TRBJ2-2, with 7 bases lining up with TRBD2. Germline-derived CDR1 and CDR2 are MGHDK and SYGVNS. Trimming removed 6 bases from V and 0 bases from J; junction bases left unmatched: 7. This CDR3 has 16 amino acids. For the CDR3, the DNA is TGTGCCAGCAGGGGGGGGAGCGGACCGAACACCGGGGAGCTGTTTTTT. Its protein is CASRGGSGPNTGELFF. Together with reference TRBV25-1 and TRBJ2-2, the CDR3 gives the full variable domain: EADIYQTPRYLVIGTGKKITLECSQTMGHDKMYWYQQDPGMELHLIHYSYGVNSTEKGDLSSESTVSRIRTEHFPLTLESARPSHTSQYLCASRGGSGPNTGELFFGEGSRLTVL.

This rearrangement joins TRBV21-1 to TRBJ1-1; the DNA was not compared with TRBD1, the D call given in the table. TRBV21-1 is shown as a pseudogene. The CDR3 spans 16 residues. The DNA for the CDR3 is TGTGCCAGCAGCAAAGAAATGGGGGACAATTGCACTGAAGCTTTCTTT. This gives the protein CASSKEMGDNCTEAFF.

V gene TRBV15 combines with J gene TRBJ1-2; a possible D gene is TRBD1 (6 bases). Germline-derived CDR1 and CDR2 are LNHNV and YYDKDF (reference sequence). CDR3 size: 15 residues. V lost 1 base to trimming and J lost 7 bases, with 16 bases between them. The CDR3 DNA sequence: TGTGCCACCAGCAGAGCTGAAACAGGGTCGGCTGGCTACACCTTC. Residues: CATSRAETGSAGYTF.

The rearrangement links TRBV11-2 to TRBJ2-7; D assignment may be TRBD1 or TRBD2 (5 bases each). In germline, CDR1 is SGHAT, CDR2 FQNNGV. V lost 7 bases to trimming and J lost 5 bases, with 21 bases between them. CDR3 length: 15 amino acids. Here the CDR3 DNA reads TGTGCCAGCACCACGTATTACGGGGCCGAGAACGAGCAGTACTTC. Protein: CASTTYYGAENEQYF. Full variable domain (outside the CDR3, taken from reference TRBV11-2 and TRBJ2-7): EAGVAQSPRYKIIEKRQSVAFWCNPISGHATLYWYQQILGQGPKLLIQFQNNGVVDDSQLPKDRFSAERLKGVDSTLKIQPAKLEDSAVYLCASTTYYGAENEQYFGPGTRLTVT.

This clone has more than one count but fewer than ten. The V and J genes are TRBV7-3 and TRBJ2-2; a weak D match, TRBD2 (5 bases). The germline gives CDR1 SGHTA, CDR2 FQGTGA. This CDR3 comprises 13 residues. Between the trimmed V and J ends, which lost 3 bases and 4 bases, there was a span of 6 bases. This CDR3 is CASSLRVTGELFF. The CDR3 nucleotides read TGTGCCAGCAGCTTGCGGGTCACCGGGGAGCTGTTTTTT.

Worth noting for this clone: Other DNA sequences in this sample translate to the same CDR3. This chain joins TRBV11-3 and TRBJ2-1, with 9 bases lining up with TRBD2. This CDR3 has 17 amino acids. The junction had 4 bases not matched to a gene; V was cut back by 1 base and J by 0 bases. Germline-derived CDR1 and CDR2 are SGHNT and YENEEA. The CDR3 nucleotides are TGTGCCAGCAGCTTAGGACTAGCGGCAAGCTCCTACAATGAGCAGTTCTTC. Amino acids: CASSLGLAASSYNEQFF.

The J gene is TRBJ1-2, the V gene TRBV19; 7 bases match TRBD1. V trimming: 5 bases; J trimming: 8 bases; junction bases outside the gene matches: 17. Germline loops: CDR1 LNHDA, CDR2 SQIVND (reference sequence). The CDR3 has 16 residues. The CDR3 DNA follows: TGTGCCAGTAGTGGGACAGACGGGGTGATTTTGGGCGGCTACACCTTC. Translation gives CASSGTDGVILGGYTF.

The chain links TRBV30 to TRBJ2-3; D is uncertain. Germline-derived CDR1 and CDR2 are GTSNPN and SVGIG (reference sequence). Trimming took 2 bases from V and 4 from J, leaving 13 bases between them. The length of the CDR3 is 14 residues. DNA of the CDR3: TGTGCCTGGAGTAAGGTTAAGTGGTCAGATACGCAGTATTTT. Translating gives CAWSKVKWSDTQYF.

The V and J genes are TRBV27 and TRBJ2-1; D may correspond to TRBD1 or TRBD2 (5 bases each). From germline, CDR1 is MNHEY and CDR2 SMNVEV (reference sequence). The V and J ends lost 6 bases and 10 bases respectively, with 13 bases between them. The CDR3 runs to 12 residues. This chain's CDR3 is CASSPGPREQFF. CDR3 DNA sequence: TGTGCCAGCAGCCCGGGACCCCGGGAGCAGTTCTTC.

V is TRBV18 and J is TRBJ1-5; D is ambiguous. V was cut by 2 bases and J by 4 bases, with 6 bases left in between. The CDR3 runs 13 residues. Germline values: CDR1 KGHSH, CDR2 LQKENI. CDR3: CASSPTGNQPQHF. The CDR3 bases are TGTGCCAGCTCACCAACCGGGAATCAGCCCCAGCATTTT.

J is TRBJ2-3 and V is TRBV5-1, with D possibly matching TRBD2 (6 bases). This CDR3 comprises 16 residues. The V gene's germline CDR1 is SGHRS and CDR2 YFSETQ. V lost 0 bases, J lost 5 bases, and 16 bases lay in between. This CDR3 reads CASSLATRVGGDTQYF. The CDR3 DNA reads as TGCGCCAGCAGCTTGGCCACACGCGTCGGGGGAGATACGCAGTATTTT.

The chain joins TRBV4-3 to TRBJ2-7; no clear D gene. The CDR3 has 16 amino acids. From germline, CDR1 is LGHNA and CDR2 YSLEER. Deletions cut 0 bases from V and 6 bases from J, with 18 bases between. The CDR3 protein is CASSQDLRLGPREQYF. The CDR3 nucleotides read TGCGCCAGCAGCCAAGACCTCCGGCTTGGACCCCGCGAGCAGTACTTC.

This clone was observed a few times. The gene calls are TRBV5-4 and TRBJ1-1; no clear D. CDR1 and CDR2 from the germline V gene are SGHNT and YYREEE (reference sequence). V lost 2 bases and J lost 11, with 16 bases in between. This CDR3 region has 13 residues. The CDR3, as DNA: TGTGCCAGCAGCTTTTCCTCGGGGATGTTGGCTTTCTTT. This gives the protein CASSFSSGMLAFF.

The V gene is TRBV7-9, the J gene TRBJ2-2; 7 positions agree with TRBD2. The germline V gene has CDR1 SEHNR and CDR2 FQNEAQ (reference sequence). V gave up 1 base and J gave up 3 bases; unmatched junction bases: 8. The CDR3 contains 17 residues. Written as DNA, the CDR3 is TGTGCCAGCAGCTTAGTCTTGGCTAGCGGATACACCGGGGAGCTGTTTTTT. Translation: CASSLVLASGYTGELFF. The full variable domain, its missing parts supplied by reference TRBV7-9 and TRBJ2-2, is DTGVSQNPRHKITKRGQNVTFRCDPISEHNRLYWYRQTLGQGPEFLTYFQNEAQLEKSRLLSDRFSAERPKGSFSTLEIQRTEQGDSAMYLCASSLVLASGYTGELFFGEGSRLTVL.

The chain has TRBV9 and TRBJ1-3; D is possibly TRBD1 (6 bases). Trimming cost V 0 bases and J 7 bases, with 8 bases left between them. This CDR3 has 13 amino acids. CDR1 SGDLS and CDR2 YYNGEE come from the germline V gene. CDR3 nucleotides: TGTGCCAGCAGCGTAGGCAGGGGCAACACCATATATTTT. It is translated as CASSVGRGNTIYF.

The chain is built from TRBV11-3 and TRBJ2-7; 12 bases align to TRBD2. V was pared by 5 bases and J by 10 bases, with 9 bases of the junction left unmatched. Germline values: CDR1 SGHNT, CDR2 YENEEA. This CDR3 region has 14 residues. The chain's CDR3 is CASSPTSGSLFQYF. The CDR3 DNA reads as TGTGCCAGCAGCCCGACTAGCGGGAGCTTATTCCAGTACTTC.

J is TRBJ2-5 and V is TRBV6-5; unclear D gene. There are 11 residues in the CDR3. The germline gives CDR1 MNHEY, CDR2 SVGAGI. V lost 2 bases and J lost 6, with 4 bases in between. The CDR3 loop reads CASSYGQTQYF. The CDR3 DNA sequence: TGTGCCAGCAGTTACGGGCAGACCCAGTACTTC.

This clone was seen just once. CDR3 loop: CASSSFRRTGRKNQPQHF. CDR3 in DNA: TGTGCCAGTAGTTCCTTCCGCCGGACAGGGAGAAAGAATCAGCCCCAGCATTTT. This chain connects TRBV19 to TRBJ1-5; 8 bases fit TRBD1. CDR1 LNHDA and CDR2 SQIVND come from the germline V gene (reference sequence). V lost 5 bases, J lost 4 bases, and 16 bases stayed unmatched. The CDR3 sequence is 18 residues long.

The sample holds one count of this clone. This sample also contains other DNA sequences that code for the same CDR3. The chain employs TRBV11-2 and TRBJ2-7, with 11 bases identical to TRBD2. Trimming at V came to 4 bases and at J to 4 bases, leaving 3 bases not matched to a gene. Germline V gene data show CDR1 as SGHAT and CDR2 as FQNNGV. This CDR3 is 14 amino acids long. CDR3 loop: CASSSGLAGYEQYF. In DNA form, the CDR3 reads TGTGCCAGCAGCTCCGGACTAGCGGGTTACGAGCAGTACTTC.